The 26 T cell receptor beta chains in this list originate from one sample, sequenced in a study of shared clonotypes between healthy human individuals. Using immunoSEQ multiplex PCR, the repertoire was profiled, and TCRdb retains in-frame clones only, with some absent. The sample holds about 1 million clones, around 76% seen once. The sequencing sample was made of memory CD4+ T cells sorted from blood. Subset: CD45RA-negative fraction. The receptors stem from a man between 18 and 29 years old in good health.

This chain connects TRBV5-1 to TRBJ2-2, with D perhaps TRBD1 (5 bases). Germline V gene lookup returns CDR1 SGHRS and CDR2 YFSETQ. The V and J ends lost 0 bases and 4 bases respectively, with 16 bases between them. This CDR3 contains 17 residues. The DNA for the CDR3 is TGCGCCAGCAGCTTGGACTTGCTAGGGGTCATCACCGGGGAGCTGTTTTTT. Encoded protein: CASSLDLLGVITGELFF.

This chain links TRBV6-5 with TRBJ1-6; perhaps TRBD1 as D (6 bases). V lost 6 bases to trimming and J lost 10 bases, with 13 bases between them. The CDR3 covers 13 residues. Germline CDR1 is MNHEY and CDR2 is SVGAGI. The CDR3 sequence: CASRGAGESPLHF. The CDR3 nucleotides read TGTGCCAGCAGGGGGGCGGGAGAATCACCCCTCCACTTT.

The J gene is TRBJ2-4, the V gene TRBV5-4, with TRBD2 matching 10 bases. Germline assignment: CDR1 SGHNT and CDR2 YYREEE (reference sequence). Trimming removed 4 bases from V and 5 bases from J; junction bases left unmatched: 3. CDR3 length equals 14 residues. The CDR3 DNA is TGTGCCAGCAGCATCGGACTAGCGGAAAACATTCAGTACTTC. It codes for CASSIGLAENIQYF. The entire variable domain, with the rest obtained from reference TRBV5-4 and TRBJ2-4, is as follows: ETGVTQSPTHLIKTRGQQVTLRCSSQSGHNTVSWYQQALGQGPQFIFQYYREEENGRGNFPPRFSGLQFPNYSSELNVNALELDDSALYLCASSIGLAENIQYFGAGTRLSVL.

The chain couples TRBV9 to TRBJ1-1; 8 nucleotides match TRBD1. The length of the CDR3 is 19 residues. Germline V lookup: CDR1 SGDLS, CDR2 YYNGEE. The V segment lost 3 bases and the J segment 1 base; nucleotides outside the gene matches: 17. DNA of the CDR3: TGTGCCAGCAGCGCCGAGATCGCAGGGGGCCCACCTAAGAACACTGAAGCTTTCTTT. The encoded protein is CASSAEIAGGPPKNTEAFF.

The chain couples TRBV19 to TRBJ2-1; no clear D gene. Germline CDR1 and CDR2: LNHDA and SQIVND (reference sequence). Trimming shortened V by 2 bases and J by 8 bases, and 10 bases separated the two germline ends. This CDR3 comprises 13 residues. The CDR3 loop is CASSILGQDEQFF. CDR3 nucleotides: TGTGCCAGTAGTATACTAGGGCAGGATGAGCAGTTCTTC.

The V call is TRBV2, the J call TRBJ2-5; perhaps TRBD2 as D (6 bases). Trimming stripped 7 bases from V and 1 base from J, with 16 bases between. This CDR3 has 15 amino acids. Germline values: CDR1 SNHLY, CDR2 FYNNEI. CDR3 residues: CASTGHSGLQETQYF. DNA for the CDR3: TGTGCCAGCACCGGGCATAGCGGCCTCCAAGAGACCCAGTACTTC.

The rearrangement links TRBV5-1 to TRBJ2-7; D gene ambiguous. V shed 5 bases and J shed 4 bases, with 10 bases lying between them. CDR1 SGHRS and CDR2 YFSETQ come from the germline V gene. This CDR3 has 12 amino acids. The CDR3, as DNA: TGCGCCAGCAGACTGGGAAGTTACGAGCAGTACTTC. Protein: CASRLGSYEQYF.

CDR3 amino acids: CAWSKQGASTEAFF. The CDR3 region has the DNA TGTGCCTGGAGCAAGCAGGGGGCGTCCACTGAAGCTTTCTTT. The chain links TRBV30 to TRBJ1-1, with 8 bases aligning to TRBD1. V lost 3 bases, J lost 4 bases, and 7 bases stayed unmatched. In germline, CDR1 is GTSNPN, CDR2 SVGIG (reference sequence). This CDR3 has 14 amino acids.

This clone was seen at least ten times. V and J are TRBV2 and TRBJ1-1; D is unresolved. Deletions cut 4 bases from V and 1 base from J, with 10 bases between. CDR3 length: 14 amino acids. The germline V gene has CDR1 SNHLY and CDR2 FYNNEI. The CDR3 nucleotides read TGTGCCAGCAGTGCGTTTTTCGGGAACACTGAAGCTTTCTTT. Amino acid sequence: CASSAFFGNTEAFF.

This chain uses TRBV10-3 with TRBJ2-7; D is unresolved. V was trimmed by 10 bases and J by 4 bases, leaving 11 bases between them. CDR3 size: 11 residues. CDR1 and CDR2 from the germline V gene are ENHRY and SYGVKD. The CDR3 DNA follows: TGTGCCACCCAAGCCTTGTACGAGCAGTACTTC. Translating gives CATQALYEQYF.

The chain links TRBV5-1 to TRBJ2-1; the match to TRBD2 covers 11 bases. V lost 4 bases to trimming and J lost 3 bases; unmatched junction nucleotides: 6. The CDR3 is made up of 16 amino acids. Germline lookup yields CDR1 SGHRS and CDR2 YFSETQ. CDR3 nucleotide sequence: TGCGCCAGCAGCCAGACTAGCGGGGAATACTACAATGAGCAGTTCTTC. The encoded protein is CASSQTSGEYYNEQFF.

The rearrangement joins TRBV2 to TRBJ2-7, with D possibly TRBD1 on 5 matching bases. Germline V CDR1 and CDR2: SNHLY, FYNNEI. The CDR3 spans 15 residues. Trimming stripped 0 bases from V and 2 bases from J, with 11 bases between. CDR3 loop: CASSEALGQTYEQYF. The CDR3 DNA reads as TGTGCCAGCAGTGAAGCGCTAGGACAAACCTACGAGCAGTACTTC.

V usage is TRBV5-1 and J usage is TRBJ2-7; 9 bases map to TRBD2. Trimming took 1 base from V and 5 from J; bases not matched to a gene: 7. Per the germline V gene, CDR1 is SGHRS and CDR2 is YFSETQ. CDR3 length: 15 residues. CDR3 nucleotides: TGCGCCAGCAGCTTGATAGCGGGGGCTTGGAACGAGCAGTACTTC. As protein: CASSLIAGAWNEQYF.

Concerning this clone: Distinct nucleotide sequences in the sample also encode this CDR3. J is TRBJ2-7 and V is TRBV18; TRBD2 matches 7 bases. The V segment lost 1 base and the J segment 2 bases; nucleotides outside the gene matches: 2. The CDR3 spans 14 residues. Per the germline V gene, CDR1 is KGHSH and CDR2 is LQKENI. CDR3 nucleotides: TGTGCCAGCTCACCACAGGGAGGGGCCTACGAGCAGTACTTC. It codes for CASSPQGGAYEQYF. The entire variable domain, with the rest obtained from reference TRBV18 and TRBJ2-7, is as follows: NAGVMQNPRHLVRRRGQEARLRCSPMKGHSHVYWYRQLPEEGLKFMVYLQKENIIDESGMPKERFSAEFPKEGPSILRIQQVVRGDSAAYFCASSPQGGAYEQYFGPGTRLTVT.

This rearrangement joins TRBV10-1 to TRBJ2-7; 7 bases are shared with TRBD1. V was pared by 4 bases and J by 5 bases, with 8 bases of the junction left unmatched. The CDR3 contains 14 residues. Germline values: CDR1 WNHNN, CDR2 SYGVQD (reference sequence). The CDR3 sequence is CASSVSRGSHEQYF. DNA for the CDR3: TGCGCCAGCAGTGTTTCCAGGGGGTCCCACGAGCAGTACTTC.

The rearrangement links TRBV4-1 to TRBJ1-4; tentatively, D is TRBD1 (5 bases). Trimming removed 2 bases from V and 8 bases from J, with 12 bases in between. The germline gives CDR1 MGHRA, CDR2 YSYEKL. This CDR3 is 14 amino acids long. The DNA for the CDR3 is TGCGCCAGCAGCCAATTGGGGCTACAGGAAAAACTGTTTTTT. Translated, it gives CASSQLGLQEKLFF.

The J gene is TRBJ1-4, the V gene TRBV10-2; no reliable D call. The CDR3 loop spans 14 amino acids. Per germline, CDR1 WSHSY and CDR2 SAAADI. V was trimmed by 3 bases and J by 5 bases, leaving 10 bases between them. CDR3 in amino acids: CASSETQANEKLFF. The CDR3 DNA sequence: TGCGCCAGCAGTGAAACGCAGGCCAATGAAAAACTGTTTTTT.

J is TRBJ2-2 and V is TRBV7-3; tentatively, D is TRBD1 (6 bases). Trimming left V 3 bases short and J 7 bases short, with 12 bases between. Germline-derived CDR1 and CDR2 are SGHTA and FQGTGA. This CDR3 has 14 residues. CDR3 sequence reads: CASSFTGSDGELFF. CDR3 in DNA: TGTGCCAGCAGCTTCACAGGGTCCGACGGGGAGCTGTTTTTT.

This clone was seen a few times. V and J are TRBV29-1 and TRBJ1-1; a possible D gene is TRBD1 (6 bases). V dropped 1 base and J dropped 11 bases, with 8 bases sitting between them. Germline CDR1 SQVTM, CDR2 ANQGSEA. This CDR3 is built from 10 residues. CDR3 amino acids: CSVEVQGAFF. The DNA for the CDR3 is TGCAGCGTTGAAGTCCAGGGGGCTTTCTTT.

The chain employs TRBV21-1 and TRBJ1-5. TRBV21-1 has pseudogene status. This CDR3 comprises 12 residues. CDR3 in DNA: TGTGCCAGCAGCCTGAGGGGTCAGCCCCAGCATTTT. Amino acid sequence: CASSLRGQPQHF.

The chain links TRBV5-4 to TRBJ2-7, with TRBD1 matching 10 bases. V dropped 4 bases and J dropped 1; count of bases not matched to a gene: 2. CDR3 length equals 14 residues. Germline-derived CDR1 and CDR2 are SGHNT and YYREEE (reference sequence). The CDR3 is CASSRDRGSYEQYF. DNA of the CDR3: TGTGCCAGCAGCCGGGACAGGGGTTCCTACGAGCAGTACTTC.

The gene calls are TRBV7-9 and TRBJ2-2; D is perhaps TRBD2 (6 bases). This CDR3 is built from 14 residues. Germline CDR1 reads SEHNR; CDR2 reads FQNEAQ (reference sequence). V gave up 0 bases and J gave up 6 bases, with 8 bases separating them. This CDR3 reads CASSLAPSAGELFF. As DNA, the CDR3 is TGTGCCAGCAGCTTAGCTCCTAGCGCCGGGGAGCTGTTTTTT.

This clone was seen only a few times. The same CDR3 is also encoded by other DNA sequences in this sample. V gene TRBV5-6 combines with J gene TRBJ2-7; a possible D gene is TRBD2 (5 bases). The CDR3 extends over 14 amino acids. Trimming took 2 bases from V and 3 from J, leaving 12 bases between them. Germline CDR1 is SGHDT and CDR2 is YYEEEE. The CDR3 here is CASSFAGSSYEQYF. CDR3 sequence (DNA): TGTGCCAGCAGCTTCGCGGGTAGCAGCTACGAGCAGTACTTC. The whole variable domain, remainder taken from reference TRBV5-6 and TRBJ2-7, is DAGVTQSPTHLIKTRGQQVTLRCSPKSGHDTVSWYQQALGQGPQFIFQYYEEEERQRGNFPDRFSGHQFPNYSSELNVNALLLGDSALYLCASSFAGSSYEQYFGPGTRLTVT.

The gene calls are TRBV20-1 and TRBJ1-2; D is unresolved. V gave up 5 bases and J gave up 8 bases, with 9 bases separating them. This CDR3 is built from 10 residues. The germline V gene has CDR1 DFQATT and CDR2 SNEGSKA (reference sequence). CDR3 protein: CSARREGYTF. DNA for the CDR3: TGCAGTGCTCGTAGAGAGGGCTACACCTTC.

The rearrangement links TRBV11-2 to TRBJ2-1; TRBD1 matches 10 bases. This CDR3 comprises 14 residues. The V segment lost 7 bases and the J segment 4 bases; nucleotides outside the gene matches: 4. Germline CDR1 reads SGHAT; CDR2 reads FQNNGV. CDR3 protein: CASKGQGQYNEQFF. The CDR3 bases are TGTGCCAGCAAGGGACAGGGGCAATACAATGAGCAGTTCTTC.

The CDR3 is CSASLNEQFF. The CDR3 nucleotides are TGCAGTGCTAGTCTCAATGAGCAGTTCTTC. The V and J genes are TRBV20-1 and TRBJ2-1, with D hard to call. Trimming pared 3 bases from V and 6 bases from J, leaving 3 bases between. Germline V gene lookup returns CDR1 DFQATT and CDR2 SNEGSKA (reference sequence). This CDR3 comprises 10 residues.